This record looks at one T cell receptor (beta chain) sequence and its context. As yet, its antigen is unknown. This CDR3 is built from 14 residues. Germline V gene lookup returns CDR1 SGDLS and CDR2 YYNGEE. V lost 1 base, J lost 0 bases, and 5 bases lay in between. This sample is part of a study of post-analysis software for immune sequencing data. Study in general: Patients had relapsing-remitting, secondary progressive or progressive-relapsing multiple sclerosis; some lacked subtype.

Presence of unique molecular identifiers characterized the TCR beta cDNA libraries. TCRdb reprocessed the PCR reads via MiXCR and lists one record per CDR3 protein. The repertoire holds about 800,000 distinct CDR3 sequences, with approximately 30% as singletons. Overall study findings and caveats: Controls significantly exceeded multiple sclerosis patients in normalized Chao1 diversity. Four to six TRBV segments (TRBV5-6, TRBV5-1 and TRBV20-1 among them) occurred more frequently in patients than in controls. Analysis by F measure revealed that same-batch samples clustered strongly together.

This TCR was recovered from a girl aged 10 to 17 with multiple sclerosis. The rearrangement uses TRBV9 and TRBJ1-3, with D hard to call. The specimen was blood. CDR3 nucleotides: TGTGCCAGCAGCGTATATGACTCTGGAAACACCATATATTTT. This translates into CASSVYDSGNTIYF. The full variable domain, rest sourced from reference TRBV9 and TRBJ1-3, is DSGVTQTPKHLITATGQRVTLRCSPRSGDLSVYWYQQSLDQGLQFLIQYYNGEERAKGNILERFSAQQFPDLHSELNLSSLELGDSALYFCASSVYDSGNTIYFGEGSWLTVV.